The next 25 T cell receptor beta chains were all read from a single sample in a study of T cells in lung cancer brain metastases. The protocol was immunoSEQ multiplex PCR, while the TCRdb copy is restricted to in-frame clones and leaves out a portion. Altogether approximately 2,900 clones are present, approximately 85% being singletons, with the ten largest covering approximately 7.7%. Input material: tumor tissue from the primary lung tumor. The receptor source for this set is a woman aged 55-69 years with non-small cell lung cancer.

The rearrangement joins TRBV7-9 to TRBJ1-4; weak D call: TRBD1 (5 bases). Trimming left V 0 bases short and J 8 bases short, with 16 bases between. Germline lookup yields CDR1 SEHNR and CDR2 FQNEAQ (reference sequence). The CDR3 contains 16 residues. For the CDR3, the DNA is TGTGCCAGCAGCTTAGCTCCCGGGGGTTCTAGGGAAAAACTGTTTTTT. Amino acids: CASSLAPGGSREKLFF.

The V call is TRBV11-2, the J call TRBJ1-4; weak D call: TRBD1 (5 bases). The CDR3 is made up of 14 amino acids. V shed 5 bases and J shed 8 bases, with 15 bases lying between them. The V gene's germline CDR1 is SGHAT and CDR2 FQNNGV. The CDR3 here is CASSQGDIREKLFF. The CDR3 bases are TGTGCCAGCAGCCAGGGAGACATCCGCGAAAAACTGTTTTTT.

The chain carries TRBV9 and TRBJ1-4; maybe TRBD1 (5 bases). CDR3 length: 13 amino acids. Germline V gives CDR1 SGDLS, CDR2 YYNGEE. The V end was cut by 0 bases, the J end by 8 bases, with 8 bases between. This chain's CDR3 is CASSVAPGEKLFF. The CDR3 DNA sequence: TGTGCCAGCAGCGTAGCGCCAGGGGAAAAACTGTTTTTT.

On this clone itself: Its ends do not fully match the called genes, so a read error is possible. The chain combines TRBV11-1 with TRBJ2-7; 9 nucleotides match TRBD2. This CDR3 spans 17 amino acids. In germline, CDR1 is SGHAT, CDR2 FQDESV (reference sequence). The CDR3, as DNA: TGTGCCAGCAGCCCCCCCCTGGCTAGCGGGAACTCCTACAAGCAGTACTTC. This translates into CASSPPLASGNSYKQYF. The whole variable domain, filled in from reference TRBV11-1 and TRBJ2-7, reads EAEVAQSPRYKITEKSQAVAFWCDPISGHATLYWYRQILGQGPELLVQFQDESVVDDSQLPKDRFSAERLKGVDSTLKIQPAELGDSAMYLCASSPPLASGNSYKQYFGPGTRLTVT.

This chain's CDR3 is CASSLPTNTEAFF. The CDR3 region has the DNA TGTGCCAGCAGCCTCCCGACGAACACTGAAGCTTTCTTT. V usage is TRBV7-9 and J usage is TRBJ1-1; D gene unclear. Trimming removed 5 bases from V and 1 base from J, with 8 bases in between. This CDR3 contains 13 residues. Per the germline V gene, CDR1 is SEHNR and CDR2 is FQNEAQ (reference sequence).

The CDR3 DNA sequence: TGTGCCAGCTCAGGAACGGGACAGGGCTCCTACGAGCAGTACTTC. Protein sequence: CASSGTGQGSYEQYF. J is TRBJ2-7 and V is TRBV18, with 9 bases lining up with TRBD1. The ends lost 5 bases at V and 0 bases at J; junction bases unmatched: 5. This CDR3 is 15 amino acids long. Germline CDR1 is KGHSH and CDR2 is LQKENI.

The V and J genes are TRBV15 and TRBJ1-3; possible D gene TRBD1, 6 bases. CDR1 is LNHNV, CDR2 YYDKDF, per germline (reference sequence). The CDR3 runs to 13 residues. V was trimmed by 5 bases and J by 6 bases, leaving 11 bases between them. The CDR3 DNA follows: TGTGCCACCAGCGGCCTGGGGGCAAACACCATATATTTT. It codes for CATSGLGANTIYF.

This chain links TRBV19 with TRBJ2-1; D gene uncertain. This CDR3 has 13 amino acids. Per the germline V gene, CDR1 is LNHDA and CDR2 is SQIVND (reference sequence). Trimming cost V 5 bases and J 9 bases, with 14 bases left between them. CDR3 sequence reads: CASSRTGGREQFF. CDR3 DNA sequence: TGTGCCAGTAGTCGTACGGGCGGACGTGAGCAGTTCTTC.

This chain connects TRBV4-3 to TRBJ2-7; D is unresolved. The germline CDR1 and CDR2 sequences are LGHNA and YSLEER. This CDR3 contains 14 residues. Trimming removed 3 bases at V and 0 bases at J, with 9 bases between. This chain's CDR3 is CASSQHITSYEQYF. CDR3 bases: TGCGCCAGCAGCCAGCACATTACCTCCTACGAGCAGTACTTC.

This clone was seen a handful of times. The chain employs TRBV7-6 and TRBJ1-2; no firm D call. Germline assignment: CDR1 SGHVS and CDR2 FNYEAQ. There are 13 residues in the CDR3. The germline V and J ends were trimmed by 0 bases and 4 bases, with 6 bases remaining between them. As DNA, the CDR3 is TGTGCCAGCAGCTTAGCGGGGAGCTATGGCTACACCTTC. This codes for CASSLAGSYGYTF.

CDR3 sequence reads: CASSRGTWIWGTEAFF. The CDR3 nucleotides are TGTGCCAGCAGTCGCGGGACATGGATTTGGGGCACTGAAGCTTTCTTT. This sequence joins TRBV28 and TRBJ1-1; D perhaps matches TRBD1 (6 bases). Trimming left V 5 bases short and J 4 bases short, with 20 bases between. In germline, CDR1 is MDHEN, CDR2 SYDVKM. The CDR3 is 16 amino acids.

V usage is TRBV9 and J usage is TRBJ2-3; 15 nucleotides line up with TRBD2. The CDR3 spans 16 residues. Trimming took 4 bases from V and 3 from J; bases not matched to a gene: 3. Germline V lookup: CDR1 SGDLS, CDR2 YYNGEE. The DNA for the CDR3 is TGTGCCAGCAGCATCGGGACTAGCGGGAGGACAGATACGCAGTATTTT. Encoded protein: CASSIGTSGRTDTQYF.

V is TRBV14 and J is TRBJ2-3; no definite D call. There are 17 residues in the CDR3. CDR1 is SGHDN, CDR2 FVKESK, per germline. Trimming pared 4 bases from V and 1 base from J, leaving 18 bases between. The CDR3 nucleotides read TGTGCCAGCAGCCTACCCTTTTGGCTAGGAGGCACAGATACGCAGTATTTT. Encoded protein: CASSLPFWLGGTDTQYF.

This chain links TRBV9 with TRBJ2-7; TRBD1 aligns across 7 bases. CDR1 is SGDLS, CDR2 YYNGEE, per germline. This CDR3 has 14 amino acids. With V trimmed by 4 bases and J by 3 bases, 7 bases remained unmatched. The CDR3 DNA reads TGTGCCAGCAGCCCCGGACAGGCTCGCTACGAGCAGTACTTC. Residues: CASSPGQARYEQYF.

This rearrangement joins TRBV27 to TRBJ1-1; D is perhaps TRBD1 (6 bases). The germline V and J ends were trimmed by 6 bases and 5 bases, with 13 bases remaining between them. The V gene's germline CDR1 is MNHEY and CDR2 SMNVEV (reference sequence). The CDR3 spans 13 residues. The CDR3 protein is CASSFVGGTEAFF. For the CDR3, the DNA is TGTGCCAGCAGCTTCGTAGGGGGAACTGAAGCTTTCTTT.

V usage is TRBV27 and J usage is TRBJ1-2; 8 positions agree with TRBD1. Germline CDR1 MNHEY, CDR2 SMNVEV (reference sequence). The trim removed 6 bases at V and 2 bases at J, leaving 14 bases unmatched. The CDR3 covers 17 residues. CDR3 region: CASSYRPGTGPNYGYTF. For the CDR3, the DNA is TGTGCCAGCAGCTACCGACCCGGGACAGGACCGAACTATGGCTACACCTTC.

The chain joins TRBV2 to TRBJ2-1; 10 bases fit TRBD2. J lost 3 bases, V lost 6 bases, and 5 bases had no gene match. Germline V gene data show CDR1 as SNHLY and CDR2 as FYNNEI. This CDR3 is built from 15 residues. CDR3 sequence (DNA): TGTGCCAGCAGAACCGGACTAGCGGACTACAATGAGCAGTTCTTC. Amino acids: CASRTGLADYNEQFF.

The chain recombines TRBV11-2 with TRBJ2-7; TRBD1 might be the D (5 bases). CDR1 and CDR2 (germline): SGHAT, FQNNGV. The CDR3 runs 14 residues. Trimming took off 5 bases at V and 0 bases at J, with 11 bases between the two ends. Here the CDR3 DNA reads TGTGCCAGCAGCCGTGGACACTCCTCCTACGAGCAGTACTTC. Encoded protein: CASSRGHSSYEQYF.

CDR3 sequence (DNA): TGTGCCAGCAGTTTATCATACAGGGGACAAAGAGTAGGCTCCTACGAGCAGTACTTC. Residues: CASSLSYRGQRVGSYEQYF. This chain connects TRBV27 to TRBJ2-7, with 7 bases aligning to TRBD1. Germline V gene lookup returns CDR1 MNHEY and CDR2 SMNVEV (reference sequence). V lost 0 bases to trimming and J lost 0 bases; unmatched junction nucleotides: 14. This CDR3 region has 19 residues.

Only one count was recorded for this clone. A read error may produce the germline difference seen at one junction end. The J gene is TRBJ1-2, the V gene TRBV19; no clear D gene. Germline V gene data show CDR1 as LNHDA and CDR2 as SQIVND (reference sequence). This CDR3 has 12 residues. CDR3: CASSRNNYDYTF. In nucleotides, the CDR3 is TGTGCCAGTAGTCGCAATAACTATGACTACACCTTC.

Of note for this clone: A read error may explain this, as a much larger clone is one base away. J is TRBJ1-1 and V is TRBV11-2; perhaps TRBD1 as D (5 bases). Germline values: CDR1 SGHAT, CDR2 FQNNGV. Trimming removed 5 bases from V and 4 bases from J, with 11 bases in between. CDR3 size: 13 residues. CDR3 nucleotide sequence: TGTGCCAGCAGCGTCGGAAGGGGCACTGAAGCTTTCTTT. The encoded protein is CASSVGRGTEAFF. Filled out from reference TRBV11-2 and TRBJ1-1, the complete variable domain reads EAGVAQSPRYKIIEKRQSVAFWCNPISGHATLYWYQQILGQGPKLLIQFQNNGVVDDSQLPKDRFSAERLKGVDSTLKIQPAKLEDSAVYLCASSVGRGTEAFFGQGTRLTVV.

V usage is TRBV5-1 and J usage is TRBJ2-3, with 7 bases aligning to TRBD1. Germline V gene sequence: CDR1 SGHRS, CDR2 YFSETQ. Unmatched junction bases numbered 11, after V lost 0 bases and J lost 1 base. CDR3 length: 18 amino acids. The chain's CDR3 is CASSLAGSSQGGTDTQYF. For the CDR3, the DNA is TGCGCCAGCAGCTTGGCCGGGTCGAGTCAGGGGGGCACAGATACGCAGTATTTT.

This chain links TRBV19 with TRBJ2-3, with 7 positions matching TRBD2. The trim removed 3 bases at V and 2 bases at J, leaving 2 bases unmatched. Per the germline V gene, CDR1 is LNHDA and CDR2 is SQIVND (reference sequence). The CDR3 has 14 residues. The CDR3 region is CASSIGGNTDTQYF. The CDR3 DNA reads TGTGCCAGTAGTATCGGGGGGAACACAGATACGCAGTATTTT.

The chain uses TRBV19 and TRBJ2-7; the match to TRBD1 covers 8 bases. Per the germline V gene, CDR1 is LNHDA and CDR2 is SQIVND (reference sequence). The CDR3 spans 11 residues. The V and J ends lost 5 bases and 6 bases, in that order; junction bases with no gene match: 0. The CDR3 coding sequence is TGTGCCAGTAGTGACAGGGGCGAGCAGTACTTC. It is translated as CASSDRGEQYF.

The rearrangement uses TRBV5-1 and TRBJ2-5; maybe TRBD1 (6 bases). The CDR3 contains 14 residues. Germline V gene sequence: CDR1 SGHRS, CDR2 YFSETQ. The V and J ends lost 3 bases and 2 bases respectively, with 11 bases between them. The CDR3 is CASSYDRPQETQYF. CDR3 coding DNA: TGCGCCAGCAGCTACGACAGGCCTCAAGAGACCCAGTACTTC.